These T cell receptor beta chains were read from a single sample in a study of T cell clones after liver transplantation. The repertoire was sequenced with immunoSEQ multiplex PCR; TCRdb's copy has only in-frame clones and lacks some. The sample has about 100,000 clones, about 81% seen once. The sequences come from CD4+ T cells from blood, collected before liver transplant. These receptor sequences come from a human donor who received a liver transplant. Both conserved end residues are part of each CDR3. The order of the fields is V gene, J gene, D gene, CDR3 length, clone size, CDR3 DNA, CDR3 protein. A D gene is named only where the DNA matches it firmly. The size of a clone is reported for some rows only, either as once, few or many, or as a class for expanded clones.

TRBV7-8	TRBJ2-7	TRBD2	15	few	TGTGCCAGCACCCCAAGTAGCGGGGGGGGATTCGAGCAGTACTTC	CASTPSSGGGFEQYF
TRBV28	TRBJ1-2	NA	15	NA	TGTGCCAGCAGCTCAAACACATTCTTTAGACATGGCTACACCTTC	CASSSNTFFRHGYTF
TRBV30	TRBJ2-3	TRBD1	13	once	TGTGCCTTGAACAGGGGGCCCACAGATACGCAGTATTTT	CALNRGPTDTQYF
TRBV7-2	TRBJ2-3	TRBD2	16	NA	TGTGCCAGCAGCTTACTAGCGGGAGGATCTGGAGATACGCAGTATTTT	CASSLLAGGSGDTQYF
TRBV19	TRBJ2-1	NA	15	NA	TGTGCCAGTAGTATAGCTAGTAGCTCCTACAATGAGCAGTTCTTC	CASSIASSSYNEQFF
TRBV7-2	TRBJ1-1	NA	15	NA	TGTGCCAGCAGCTTAGCCACCAGGGTTCACACTGAAGCTTTCTTT	CASSLATRVHTEAFF
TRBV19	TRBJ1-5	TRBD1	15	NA	TGTGCCAGTAGGCGGGACAGGGGTAGCAATCAGCCCCAGCATTTT	CASRRDRGSNQPQHF
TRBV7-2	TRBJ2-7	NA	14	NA	TGTGCCAGCAGCTCCTCCGGGACCAACTACGAGCAGTACTTC	CASSSSGTNYEQYF
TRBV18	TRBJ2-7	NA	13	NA	TGTGCCAGCTCACTAGACAGTAGCATTGAGCAGTACTTC	CASSLDSSIEQYF
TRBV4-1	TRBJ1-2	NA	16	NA	TGCGCCAGCAGCCAAGATCGTGGCAGGCTCCCCTATGGCTACACCTTC	CASSQDRGRLPYGYTF
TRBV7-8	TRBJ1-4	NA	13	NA	TGTGCCAGCCGGAAGGACGGACCTGAAAAACTGTTTTTT	CASRKDGPEKLFF
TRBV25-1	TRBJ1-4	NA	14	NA	TGTGCCAGCAGTAGGGTCACTATGGGGGAAAAACTGTTTTTT	CASSRVTMGEKLFF
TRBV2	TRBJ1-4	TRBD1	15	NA	TGTGCCAGCAGGGAAGAGGGGGCGCGAAATGAAAAACTGTTTTTT	CASREEGARNEKLFF
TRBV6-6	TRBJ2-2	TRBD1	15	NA	TGTGCCAGCAGTTACCCGACAGGGGGAGCCGGGGAGCTGTTTTTT	CASSYPTGGAGELFF
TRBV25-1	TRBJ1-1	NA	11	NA	TGTGCCAGCAGCAGGGGTCTCGGAGCTTTCTTT	CASSRGLGAFF
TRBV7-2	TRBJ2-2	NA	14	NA	TGTGCCACCGTCGCTCAAAGGCTGGCCGGGGAGCTGTTTTTT	CATVAQRLAGELFF
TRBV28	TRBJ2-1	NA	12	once	TGTGCCAGCAGTTTGGCTGGGTTTGAGCAGTTCTTC	CASSLAGFEQFF
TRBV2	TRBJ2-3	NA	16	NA	TGTGCCAGCAGGGGGCAGGCAGGAGTAAGCACAGATACGCAGTATTTT	CASRGQAGVSTDTQYF
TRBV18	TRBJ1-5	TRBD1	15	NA	TGTGCCAGCTCACCAGACAGGGGGACTAATCAGCCCCAGCATTTT	CASSPDRGTNQPQHF
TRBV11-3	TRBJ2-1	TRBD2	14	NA	TGTGCCAGCAGCTCCCGGACTAGCCCGCATGAGCAGTTCTTC	CASSSRTSPHEQFF
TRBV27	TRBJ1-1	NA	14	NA	TGTGCCAGCAGGTTTGGGGCCATGAACACTGAAGCTTTCTTT	CASRFGAMNTEAFF
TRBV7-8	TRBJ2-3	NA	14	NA	TGTGCCAGCAGCTGGGTGTGGCAGTCAGATACGCAGTATTTT	CASSWVWQSDTQYF
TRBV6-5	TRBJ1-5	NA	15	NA	TGTGCCAGCAGTTACTCAGGACAGAAGCATCAGCCCCAGCATTTT	CASSYSGQKHQPQHF
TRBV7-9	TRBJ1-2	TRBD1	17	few	TGTGCCAGCAGCTTAGGGACAGGTGGTTTTTCTAACTATGGCTACACCTTC	CASSLGTGGFSNYGYTF
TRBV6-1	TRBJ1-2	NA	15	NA	TGTGCCAGCACGAGGGACGGAGCACCCTCCTATGGCTACACCTTC	CASTRDGAPSYGYTF
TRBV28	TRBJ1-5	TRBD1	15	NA	TGTGCCAGCAGTCCATACGGACAGGGCCGGGGGCCCCAGCATTTT	CASSPYGQGRGPQHF
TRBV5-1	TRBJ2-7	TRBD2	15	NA	TGCGCCAGCAGCGCAAGCGGGAGTACTTGGTACGAGCAGTACTTC	CASSASGSTWYEQYF
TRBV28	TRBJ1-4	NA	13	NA	TGTGCCAGCAGTTTAGGTATCAGCGAAAAACTGTTTTTT	CASSLGISEKLFF
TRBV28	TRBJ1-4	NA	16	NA	TGTGCCAGCAGCCCTGCCTTGGGGATAACTAATGAAAAACTGTTTTTT	CASSPALGITNEKLFF
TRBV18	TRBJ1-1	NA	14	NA	TGTGCCAGCTCACCGATAAAGCAGGGGACTGAAGCTTTCTTT	CASSPIKQGTEAFF
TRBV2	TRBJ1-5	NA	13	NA	TGTGCCAGCAGTGACAGGGTCAATCAGCCCCAGCATTTT	CASSDRVNQPQHF
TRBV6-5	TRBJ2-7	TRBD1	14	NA	TGTGCCAGCAGCCAAGACAGGGGATCTCGCGAGCAGTACTTC	CASSQDRGSREQYF
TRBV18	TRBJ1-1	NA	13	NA	TGTGCCAGCTCACCACTGGCTTACACTGAAGCTTTCTTT	CASSPLAYTEAFF
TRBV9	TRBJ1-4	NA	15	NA	TGTGCCAGCAGCCCCAGGGAGGGATCTGGCGAAAAACTGTTTTTT	CASSPREGSGEKLFF
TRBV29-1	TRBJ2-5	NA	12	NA	TGCAGCGTTGTGGGGGCAGGTGAGACCCAGTACTTC	CSVVGAGETQYF
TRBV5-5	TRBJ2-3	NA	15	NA	TGTGCCAACAGCTTAGGTGGCAATTCCCCAGATACGCAGTATTTT	CANSLGGNSPDTQYF
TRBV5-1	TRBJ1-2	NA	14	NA	TGCGCCAGCAGCTTGGCCATAGGGAACTATGGCTACACCTTC	CASSLAIGNYGYTF
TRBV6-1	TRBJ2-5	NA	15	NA	TGTGCCAGCAGTGAATCTGGGGGCCCAGGAGAGACCCAGTACTTC	CASSESGGPGETQYF
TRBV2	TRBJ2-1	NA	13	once	TGTGCCAGCAGTCTGGACTCGATAAATGAGCAGTTCTTC	CASSLDSINEQFF
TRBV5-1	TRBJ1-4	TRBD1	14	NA	TGCGCCAGCAGCTTGACAGGGGGGGACGAAAAACTGTTTTTT	CASSLTGGDEKLFF
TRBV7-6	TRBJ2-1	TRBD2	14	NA	TGTGCCAGCAGCTTAGGGGGAGGGGAAGCTGAGCAGTTCTTC	CASSLGGGEAEQFF
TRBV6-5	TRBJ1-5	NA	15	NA	TGTGCCAGCAGTTACTCGAAGGGTAGCAATCAGCCCCAGCATTTT	CASSYSKGSNQPQHF
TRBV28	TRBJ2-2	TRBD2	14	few	TGTGCCAGCATCGGGACTACCGAAGACGGGGAGCTGTTTTTT	CASIGTTEDGELFF
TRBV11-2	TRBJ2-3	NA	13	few	TGTGCCAGCAGCTTAGGCGAGGGCGATACGCAGTATTTT	CASSLGEGDTQYF
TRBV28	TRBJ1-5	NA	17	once	TGTGCCAGCAGACCTACCCAGGGTCTCTCGGGCAATCAGCCCCAGCATTTT	CASRPTQGLSGNQPQHF
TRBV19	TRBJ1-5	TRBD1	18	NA	TGTGCCAGTAGTCCGACAGGGGTTCAGGGTAGTGAGGGTCAGCCCCAGCATTTT	CASSPTGVQGSEGQPQHF